This T cell receptor (beta chain) comes out of a study of CD8 T cells in Susac syndrome. Germline V gene lookup returns CDR1 MDHEN and CDR2 SYDVKM. Trimming left V 7 bases short and J 4 bases short, with 14 bases between. The CDR3 totals 14 residues. Healthy donors formed controls matched for age and sex. After extraction with the RNeasy kit, roughly 0.45 to 1 ug of the RNA was reverse transcribed using random hexamers. TCRdb passed the immunoSEQ multiplex PCR reads through MiXCR, listing each CDR3 protein once. The sample contains 150,000 to 200,000 distinct CDR3 sequences, over 85% of which appear only once.

Sequencing was done on a sample of CD4+ T cells from PBMCs. V gene TRBV28 combines with J gene TRBJ1-5; D is possibly TRBD1 (5 bases). The TCR originated in a human donor in good health. CDR3 sequence reads: CASIFSSGNQPQHF. The DNA of the CDR3 is TGTGCCAGCATTTTCTCCTCAGGGAATCAGCCCCAGCATTTT. Full variable domain (remainder filled in from reference TRBV28 and TRBJ1-5): DVKVTQSSRYLVKRTGEKVFLECVQDMDHENMFWYRQDPGLGLRLIYFSYDVKMKEKGDIPEGYSVSREKKERFSLILESASTNQTSMYLCASIFSSGNQPQHFGDGTRLSIL.